This T cell receptor beta chain was recorded in a study of blood T cell repertoires in COVID-19. This table comes from immunoSEQ multiplex PCR, and its TCRdb copy is limited to in-frame clones, with some not included. The table lists around 68,000 clones, 80% to 95% of them singletons, with approximately 2.6% in the top ten. Trimming took off 0 bases at V and 8 bases at J, with 11 bases between the two ends. CDR1 is SGDLS and CDR2 is YYNGEE in the germline V gene. CDR3 length: 14 amino acids. This receptor was obtained from an older man with active COVID-19. V usage is TRBV9 and J usage is TRBJ2-2; TRBD1 is a possible D gene (5 bases). Input material: peripheral blood. CDR3 residues: CASSVETVWGELFF. The CDR3 DNA is TGTGCCAGCAGCGTAGAGACAGTCTGGGGGGAGCTGTTTTTT.